This is a list of T cell receptor beta chains from one sample in a study of blood T cell repertoires in COVID-19. TCRdb keeps only in-frame clones here, not all; method: immunoSEQ multiplex PCR. The sample consists of 400,000 to 500,000 clones, about nine tenths of them appearing once. The sample consisted of peripheral blood. These receptors originate from a woman aged 25-40 years with active or convalescent COVID-19. CDR3s include the opening cysteine and the closing phenylalanine or tryptophan. The D gene is left open where the match is weak. Clone size appears in some rows only: once, few, many, or a class for an expanded clone.

J	V	D	size	DNA	CDR3
TRBJ1-6	TRBV7-2	-	-	TGTGCCAGCAGCTTCTTTGAGGATTCACCCCTCCACTTT	CASSFFEDSPLHF
TRBJ2-7	TRBV29-1	TRBD2	once	TGCAGCGTTGAAGATGGGGGAGGGTACGAGCAGTACTTC	CSVEDGGGYEQYF
TRBJ2-3	TRBV6-5	TRBD2	-	TGTGCCAGCTTCCCAGCGGGAGTGGCGGATACGCAGTATTTT	CASFPAGVADTQYF
TRBJ2-2	TRBV6-1	-	-	TGTGCCAGCAGTGAAGCCTCGAACACCGGGGAGCTGTTTTTT	CASSEASNTGELFF
TRBJ1-6	TRBV23-1	-	-	TGCGCCAGCAGTCAATCGAACCCGTTGGGCTGGGTTTCACCCCTCCACTTT	CASSQSNPLGWVSPLHF
TRBJ1-1	TRBV5-1	-	-	TGCGCCAGCAGCTTGAGTAGGGGAAACACTGAAGCTTTCTTT	CASSLSRGNTEAFF
TRBJ2-3	TRBV2	TRBD1	-	TGTGCCAGCACCTTACCGACAGGGGGCACAGATACGCAGTATTTT	CASTLPTGGTDTQYF
TRBJ1-2	TRBV5-1	-	-	TGCGCCAGCAGCTCCGTCCCGGACAGCCACTATGGCTACACCTTC	CASSSVPDSHYGYTF
TRBJ2-3	TRBV7-8	-	-	TGTGCCAGCAGCTTAGCGGCCACAGATACGCAGTATTTT	CASSLAATDTQYF
TRBJ2-1	TRBV4-1	TRBD2	-	TGCGCCAGCTCGATAGAGTTTGGTATAGCGGGGGCCGGTTACAATGAGCAGTTCTTC	CASSIEFGIAGAGYNEQFF
TRBJ1-1	TRBV6-2/TRBV6-3	-	-	TGTGCCAGCAGTTACGGGACAATGAACACTGAAGCTTTCTTT	CASSYGTMNTEAFF
TRBJ1-2	TRBV5-5	TRBD1	-	TGTGCCAGCAGCCCGGGGACAGAGAGAGACTATGGCTACACCTTC	CASSPGTERDYGYTF
TRBJ2-2	TRBV19	-	-	TGTGCCAGTAGTATAACCAGGGGGGCGAACACCGGGGAGCTGTTTTTT	CASSITRGANTGELFF
TRBJ1-6	TRBV6-6	TRBD1	-	TGTGCCAGCAGTCCCACAGGGGGATGGAATAATTCACCCCTCCACTTT	CASSPTGGWNNSPLHF
TRBJ1-6	TRBV18	TRBD1	-	TGTGCCAGCTCACCCGGGACAGCGGACTATAATTCACCCCTCCACTTT	CASSPGTADYNSPLHF
TRBJ1-2	TRBV5-1	-	-	TGCGCCAGCAGCTTGGGCTGGAGGGTTGGCTACACCTTC	CASSLGWRVGYTF
TRBJ2-1	TRBV11-2	-	-	TGTGCCAGCAGCTCGTACCGGGACTTACGCTACAATGAGCAGTTCTTC	CASSSYRDLRYNEQFF
TRBJ1-2	TRBV14	-	-	TGTGCCAGCAGCCAAGCCCAGGCCTATGGCTACACCTTC	CASSQAQAYGYTF
TRBJ2-6	TRBV4-2	TRBD1	-	TGTGCCAGCAGCCAATATCGGGACAGGGGATTTTCTGGGGCCAACGTCCTGACTTTC	CASSQYRDRGFSGANVLTF
TRBJ1-2	TRBV4-2	TRBD1	-	TGTGCCAGCAGCCAAGGGACAGGGGCTGGTGGCTACACCTTC	CASSQGTGAGGYTF
TRBJ1-1	TRBV25-1	-	-	TGTGCCAGCAGTGATCCCGCAGGGAAGATTGAGGACACTGAAGCTTTCTTT	CASSDPAGKIEDTEAFF
TRBJ2-7	TRBV6-2/TRBV6-3	TRBD2	-	TGTGCCAGCAGTTACAACCGACTAGCGGGTTCCTACGAGCAGTACTTC	CASSYNRLAGSYEQYF
TRBJ1-5	TRBV28	-	-	TGTGCCAGCAGTACCCCGGAGGGGTCGGGTCAGCCCCAGCATTTT	CASSTPEGSGQPQHF
TRBJ1-6	TRBV14	TRBD1	-	TGTGCCAGCAGCCAGGGGACAGCCAATTCACCCCTCCACTTT	CASSQGTANSPLHF
TRBJ2-4	TRBV6-4	-	-	TGTGCCAGCAGTGAAATAGGACTTCCAAACATTCAGTACTTC	CASSEIGLPNIQYF
TRBJ2-7	TRBV9	TRBD2	-	TGTGCCAGCAGCGACGCTAGCGGGCCTGCCTACGAGCAGTACTTC	CASSDASGPAYEQYF
TRBJ1-5	TRBV19	-	-	TGTGCCAGTAGTATCCCCCAGAGCAATCAGCCCCAGCATTTT	CASSIPQSNQPQHF
TRBJ2-1	TRBV12-3/TRBV12-4	-	-	TGTGCCAGCAGTCAAGACAGAAACAATGAGCAGTTCTTC	CASSQDRNNEQFF
TRBJ1-2	TRBV27	-	-	TGTGCCAGCAGCGCCCCAGGGTCGTGGGGCTACACCTTC	CASSAPGSWGYTF
TRBJ2-5	TRBV5-1	-	-	TGCGCCAGCAGCTCCGGAGAGACCCAGTACTTC	CASSSGETQYF
TRBJ1-2	TRBV29-1	TRBD1	once	TGCAGCGTTGACCCCGGGACAGGGAATGGCTACACCTTC	CSVDPGTGNGYTF
TRBJ1-2	TRBV7-9	-	-	TGTGCCAGCAGCCGTGGGGGCGCCCACTATGGCTACACCTTC	CASSRGGAHYGYTF
TRBJ1-4	TRBV19	TRBD1	-	TGTGCCAGTAGTACGGGACAGGGTTTAGATGAAAAACTGTTTTTT	CASSTGQGLDEKLFF
TRBJ2-7	TRBV19	TRBD1	-	TGTGCCAGTAGGGCAAAGGGACAGGGATCCTACGAGCAGTACTTC	CASRAKGQGSYEQYF
TRBJ2-3	TRBV5-1	TRBD2	-	TGCGCCAGCAGCTTGGAAGGCGGGGGGGCAGATACGCAGTATTTT	CASSLEGGGADTQYF
TRBJ1-1	TRBV6-5	TRBD1	-	TGTGCCAGCAGAAGACAGGGGGGTCTCGCTGAAGCTTTCTTT	CASRRQGGLAEAFF
TRBJ2-3	TRBV5-1	TRBD2	-	TGCGCCAGCAGCTTGGTAGAGCCGCTAGCGGGAGGTAGCACAGATACGCAGTATTTT	CASSLVEPLAGGSTDTQYF
TRBJ2-2	TRBV6-5	-	once	TGTGCCAGCAGAGAGGGAAGCGGGGAGCTGTTTTTT	CASREGSGELFF
TRBJ2-7	TRBV12-5	-	-	TGTGCTAGTGGTTTGGAGACAGGACGGGTCACGTCCTACGAGCAGTACTTC	CASGLETGRVTSYEQYF
TRBJ2-7	TRBV11-3	-	-	TGTGCCAGCAGCTTACAGACGGGAAGCTCCTACGAGCAGTACTTC	CASSLQTGSSYEQYF
TRBJ2-7	TRBV25-1	TRBD1	once	TGTGCCAGTGGACAGGGCTACGAGCAGTACTTC	CASGQGYEQYF
TRBJ1-5	TRBV27	-	-	TGTGCCAGCAGTGAAATGGGAGGGATGGGCCAGCCCCAGCATTTT	CASSEMGGMGQPQHF
TRBJ1-2	TRBV11-2	-	-	TGTGCCAGCAGCTCCCAACAGGGTATCTATGGCTACACCTTC	CASSSQQGIYGYTF
TRBJ2-7	TRBV2	-	-	TGTGCCAGCAGTGAAGGCGGCGGATACTACGAGCAGTACTTC	CASSEGGGYYEQYF
TRBJ1-4	TRBV18	TRBD1	-	TGTGCCAGCTCACCGGGACAGGTTAATGAAAAACTGTTTTTT	CASSPGQVNEKLFF
TRBJ2-1	TRBV13	TRBD2	-	TGTGCCAGCAGCCACACTAGCGGGGCGAATGAGCAGTTCTTC	CASSHTSGANEQFF
TRBJ2-5	TRBV10-3	-	-	TGTGCCATCAGTGACCCCAGCGGGACACTGAAAGAGACCCAGTACTTC	CAISDPSGTLKETQYF
TRBJ2-7	TRBV7-9	TRBD1	few	TGTGCCAGCAGCCCCTCCCCGGACAGGGCCTACGAGCAGTACTTC	CASSPSPDRAYEQYF
TRBJ2-2	TRBV29-1	-	-	TGCAGCCAACAGGGTTCCACCGGGGAGCTGTTTTTT	CSQQGSTGELFF
TRBJ2-1	TRBV10-2	TRBD2	once	TGCGCCAGCAGCGGACTAGCGGGGGGGCCGAATGAGCAGTTCTTC	CASSGLAGGPNEQFF
TRBJ2-1	TRBV18	-	-	TGTGCCAGCTCCCCTCAGAATGAGCAGTTCTTC	CASSPQNEQFF
TRBJ2-7	TRBV5-4	TRBD2	-	TGTGCCAGCAGCTTGGGGACTAGCGGAGGAGACGAGCAGTACTTC	CASSLGTSGGDEQYF
TRBJ2-7	TRBV27	TRBD1	-	TGTGCCAGCAGAAAATCCGGGACAGACTACGAGCAGTACTTC	CASRKSGTDYEQYF
TRBJ2-1	TRBV15	-	-	TGTGCCACCAGCACCCAGGGGTATCAAGACTACAATGAGCAGTTCTTC	CATSTQGYQDYNEQFF
TRBJ2-7	TRBV3-1/TRBV3-2	TRBD2	-	TGTGCCAGCAGTCGGACTAGCGGGAGGGCCTCTCACTACTACGAGCAGTACTTC	CASSRTSGRASHYYEQYF
TRBJ1-5	TRBV7-2	-	-	TGTGCCAGCAGCTTGTACGGACAAGAAAATCAGCCCCAGCATTTT	CASSLYGQENQPQHF
TRBJ1-6	TRBV4-1	TRBD1	-	TGCGCCAGCAGCCGAGGGACAGGGAATTCACCCCTCCACTTT	CASSRGTGNSPLHF